Listed below are T cell receptor beta chains from one sample, sequenced in a study of T cell responses to AZD1222 COVID-19 vaccine. Sequencing used immunoSEQ multiplex PCR; TCRdb keeps in-frame clones, though not all of them. The sample contains about 120,000 clones, about 90% of which appear only once. Sample: peripheral blood, taken on day 0 of AZD1222 vaccination. Source of these receptors: an adult in good health. CDR3s leave out the opening cysteine and the closing phenylalanine or tryptophan.

J gene: TRBJ1-4
V gene: TRBV3-1/TRBV3-2
CDR3 protein: ASSPGQGREKLF

J gene: TRBJ2-4
V gene: TRBV6-2/TRBV6-3
CDR3 protein: ASSFGTGSKNIQY

J gene: TRBJ2-7
V gene: TRBV5-6
CDR3 protein: ASSPQGSHYEQY

J gene: TRBJ2-3
V gene: TRBV24-1
CDR3 protein: ATSDARGGRTDTQY

J gene: TRBJ1-6
V gene: TRBV11-1
CDR3 protein: ASSPHGSGNSPLH

J gene: TRBJ2-7
V gene: TRBV27
CDR3 protein: ASSPPLGQSYEQY

J gene: TRBJ1-5
V gene: TRBV5-5
CDR3 protein: ASSLGLEGQPQH

J gene: TRBJ2-1
V gene: TRBV28
CDR3 protein: ASSLGRGLNNEQF

J gene: TRBJ1-2
V gene: TRBV30
CDR3 protein: AWRAGGGGYT

J gene: TRBJ2-5
V gene: TRBV10-3
CDR3 protein: AISGTSGPQETQY

J gene: TRBJ2-2
V gene: TRBV25-1
CDR3 protein: ASSESRGVGGGELF

J gene: TRBJ2-2
V gene: TRBV18
CDR3 protein: ASSPGTAKTGELF

J gene: TRBJ1-1
V gene: TRBV19
CDR3 protein: ASSRRAGGSSEAF

J gene: TRBJ1-3
V gene: TRBV18
CDR3 protein: ASSPPANRGNTIY

J gene: TRBJ1-1
V gene: TRBV18
CDR3 protein: ASSPLPGQGASMTEAF

J gene: TRBJ1-5
V gene: TRBV7-9
CDR3 protein: ASSFSDRPYSNQPQH

J gene: TRBJ1-1
V gene: TRBV6-5
CDR3 protein: ASSYSRGGASEAF

J gene: TRBJ2-1
V gene: TRBV28
CDR3 protein: ASSLLGLAGTGQF

J gene: TRBJ2-1
V gene: TRBV3-1/TRBV3-2
CDR3 protein: ASSQDRHTGTSGSWTYNEQF

J gene: TRBJ1-4
V gene: TRBV7-9
CDR3 protein: ASSGTAATNEKLF

J gene: TRBJ2-3
V gene: TRBV18
CDR3 protein: ASSPVMDEDTQY

J gene: TRBJ2-7
V gene: TRBV5-1
CDR3 protein: ASSPDGTGFYEQY

J gene: TRBJ2-1
V gene: TRBV28
CDR3 protein: ASRPFGDSSSYNEQF

J gene: TRBJ2-5
V gene: TRBV5-4
CDR3 protein: ASSSQTDGETQY

J gene: TRBJ2-5
V gene: TRBV5-4
CDR3 protein: ASSLLAGLGETQY

J gene: TRBJ2-7
V gene: TRBV2
CDR3 protein: ASWGQGAYEQY

J gene: TRBJ2-6
V gene: TRBV11-2
CDR3 protein: ASSLGGSGANVLT

J gene: TRBJ1-5
V gene: TRBV6-4
CDR3 protein: ASSDSADSNQPQH

J gene: TRBJ2-1
V gene: TRBV6-5
CDR3 protein: ASGGGLRYNEQF

J gene: TRBJ2-2
V gene: TRBV5-4
CDR3 protein: ASSLASGNLVAGELF

J gene: TRBJ1-6
V gene: TRBV28
CDR3 protein: ASSPPNNSPLH

J gene: TRBJ2-2
V gene: TRBV7-9
CDR3 protein: ATFTGELF